The 2 T cell receptor beta chains below come from one sample, sequenced in a study of PD-L1 blockade in urothelial cancer. Profiled with immunoSEQ multiplex PCR; TCRdb holds only in-frame clones, not every one. This repertoire shows tens of thousands of clones, approximately 75% found once; its top ten account for approximately 3.3%. This material consisted of PBMCs, taken around atezolizumab (anti-PD-L1) treatment. The receptor set was obtained from a man aged 65-85 years with urothelial cancer.

The chain uses TRBV18 and TRBJ1-2, with 9 bases aligning to TRBD1. This CDR3 contains 16 residues. V gave up 3 bases and J gave up 5 bases; unmatched junction bases: 10. Germline V gene lookup returns CDR1 KGHSH and CDR2 LQKENI. For the CDR3, the DNA is TGTGCCAGCTCACCGGAAGAAGGGACAGGGAGATATGGCTACACCTTC. This sequence encodes CASSPEEGTGRYGYTF. Drawing the rest from reference TRBV18 and TRBJ1-2, the complete variable domain is NAGVMQNPRHLVRRRGQEARLRCSPMKGHSHVYWYRQLPEEGLKFMVYLQKENIIDESGMPKERFSAEFPKEGPSILRIQQVVRGDSAAYFCASSPEEGTGRYGYTFGSGTRLTVV.

The chain uses TRBV19 and TRBJ1-5; D is possibly TRBD1 (5 bases). V lost 6 bases to trimming and J lost 6 bases, with 15 bases between them. Germline CDR1 and CDR2: LNHDA and SQIVND (reference sequence). This CDR3 is 14 amino acids long. The CDR3 here is CASRSQGGTQPQHF. The CDR3 coding sequence is TGTGCCAGTAGATCCCAGGGTGGTACTCAGCCCCAGCATTTT.